A selection of T cell receptor beta chains follows, all from one sample in a study of cytomegalovirus exposure and HLA in healthy donors. Assay: immunoSEQ multiplex PCR; the TCRdb copy retains only in-frame clones and omits some. The repertoire has 130,000 or so clones, 85% to 90% of them found once; the top ten carry around 9%. Sequencing used PBMCs. These receptors were obtained from a woman between 18 and 29 years old in good health and CMV-seropositive. The CDR3 runs from the conserved cysteine through the conserved F or W. Fields, in order: D gene, J gene, V gene, clone size, CDR3 DNA, CDR3 protein. A D gene is named only where the DNA matches it firmly. Some rows mark clone size as missing; the rest say once, few, many or name a class of expanded clone.

TRBD1 | TRBJ2-3 | TRBV6-5 | . | TGTGCCAGCAGCCCAGGGGGTACGCAGTATTTT | CASSPGGTQYF
. | TRBJ1-5 | TRBV19 | once | TGTGCCAGTAGTTTCGGCCCCATCGGGAATCAGCCCCAGCATTTT | CASSFGPIGNQPQHF
. | TRBJ2-1 | TRBV27 | . | TGTGCCAGCAGTTTGGGCGGGAATGAGCAGTTCTTC | CASSLGGNEQFF
. | TRBJ2-1 | TRBV7-7 | once | TGTGCCAGCAGCTTAGCTGGGGGGGCCGGTGGTGAGCAGTTCTTC | CASSLAGGAGGEQFF
. | TRBJ1-5 | TRBV2 | . | TGTGCCAGCAGAGGACAGTTGAGCAATCAGCCCCAGCATTTT | CASRGQLSNQPQHF
. | TRBJ1-1 | TRBV5-4 | . | TGTGCCAGCAGCTTTGGAGAGGGCTACACTGAAGCTTTCTTT | CASSFGEGYTEAFF
TRBD1 | TRBJ2-3 | TRBV2 | . | TGTGCCAGCAGTCCCGTCCCAGGGGGCCTCCCCGCAGATACGCAGTATTTT | CASSPVPGGLPADTQYF
. | TRBJ2-7 | TRBV5-6 | few | TGTGCCAGCAGCTTGTCAGGGGCCGCCTACGAGCAGTACTTC | CASSLSGAAYEQYF
TRBD1 | TRBJ2-6 | TRBV5-6 | many | TGTGCCAGCAGCTTGAACCCGGGACAGAGGTCTGGGGCCAACGTCCTGACTTTC | CASSLNPGQRSGANVLTF
. | TRBJ2-7 | TRBV13 | . | TGTGCCAGCAGCCCTACAGGGACCTCCTACGAGCAGTACTTC | CASSPTGTSYEQYF
TRBD1 | TRBJ2-7 | TRBV6-5 | . | TGTGCCAGCAGTTACGGGGACAGGGGACACGAGCAGTACTTC | CASSYGDRGHEQYF
. | TRBJ2-5 | TRBV5-1 | . | TGCGCCAGCAGCTTGGGAGATCAGACCCAGTACTTC | CASSLGDQTQYF